Each of the 25 T cell receptor beta chains below was sequenced from the same sample in a study of Ad26.COV2.S vaccination and SARS-CoV-2 variants. Treatment reported: roughly 19 received Ad26.COV2.S at low or high dose, single or two shots; five or six received placebo; per-sample allocation not given. Samples came from day 63 after the first vaccine or placebo injection. Profiled with immunoSEQ multiplex PCR; TCRdb holds only in-frame clones, not every one. The data show about 440,000 clones, 87% seen once. The material was peripheral blood, obtained in a trial of Ad26.COV2.S vaccine versus placebo. The receptors come from a person between 18 and 60 years old who received the Ad26.COV2.S COVID-19 vaccine or a placebo.

This sequence joins TRBV19 and TRBJ2-7, with 8 bases matching TRBD2. This CDR3 contains 14 residues. CDR1 and CDR2 from the germline V gene are LNHDA and SQIVND (reference sequence). With V trimmed by 4 bases and J by 2 bases, 4 bases remained unmatched. The CDR3 nucleotides are TGTGCCAGTAGTAGGCTAGCGGGCCCCTACGAGCAGTACTTC. Translated, it gives CASSRLAGPYEQYF.

The V call is TRBV7-8, the J call TRBJ1-2, with 8 bases identical to TRBD1. The CDR3 consists of 16 residues. Trimming removed 0 bases from V and 7 bases from J; junction bases left unmatched: 10. CDR1 is SGHVS and CDR2 is FQNEAQ in the germline V gene. The CDR3, as DNA: TGTGCCAGCAGCTTAGCGGGTACAGGGGGTGTTTCTGGCTACACCTTC. Translated, it gives CASSLAGTGGVSGYTF.

The chain recombines TRBV13 with TRBJ2-1; 16 bases align to TRBD2. The CDR3 runs 18 residues. V shed 8 bases, J shed 4 bases, and the junction held 11 bases outside the gene matches. From germline, CDR1 is PRHDT and CDR2 FYEKMQ (reference sequence). CDR3 DNA sequence: TGTGCCAGCGCCACCGGGACTAGCGGGAGGGGGGTTTACAATGAGCAGTTCTTC. This codes for CASATGTSGRGVYNEQFF.

A few counts support this clone. J is TRBJ2-2 and V is TRBV5-4; D is undetermined. From germline, CDR1 is SGHNT and CDR2 YYREEE (reference sequence). The CDR3 loop spans 12 amino acids. V shed 2 bases and J shed 2 bases, with 1 base lying between them. The DNA of the CDR3 is TGTGCCAGCAGCTTTAACACCGGGGAGCTGTTTTTT. It codes for CASSFNTGELFF.

This chain links TRBV3-1 (or the pseudogene TRBV3-2) with TRBJ2-1; 7 bases are a match to TRBD2. This CDR3 spans 18 amino acids. V shed 4 bases, J shed 0 bases, and the junction held 12 bases outside the gene matches. Germline CDR1 is LGHDT and CDR2 is YNNKEL (reference sequence). In nucleotides, the CDR3 is TGTGCCAGCAGCCCCCGTCCGGCGGGGGAGGACTCCTACAATGAGCAGTTCTTC. Its translation: CASSPRPAGEDSYNEQFF.

This sequence joins TRBV6-1 and TRBJ2-1; TRBD1 agrees at 10 bases. J was trimmed by 2 bases and V by 4 bases; bases with no gene match: 11. The length of the CDR3 is 18 residues. Germline CDR1 MNHNS, CDR2 SASEGT. The CDR3 DNA reads TGTGCCAGCAGTGGACCAGGGACAGGGGCCTTAACCTACAATGAGCAGTTCTTC. It codes for CASSGPGTGALTYNEQFF.

The chain uses TRBV11-2 and TRBJ2-3, with D uncertain. The CDR3 is 16 residues long. The germline V and J ends were trimmed by 4 bases and 0 bases, with 14 bases remaining between them. Germline V CDR1 and CDR2: SGHAT, FQNNGV. In nucleotides, the CDR3 is TGTGCCAGCAGCTCACGGGCTGCCTCTAGCACAGATACGCAGTATTTT. Protein product: CASSSRAASSTDTQYF.

The CDR3 region is CASSLGGFAEKLFF. As DNA, the CDR3 is TGTGCCAGCAGTTTGGGGGGCTTTGCTGAAAAACTGTTTTTT. The chain combines TRBV28 with TRBJ1-4, with D tentatively TRBD1 (6 bases). Germline CDR1 and CDR2: MDHEN and SYDVKM. Trimming took 3 bases from V and 7 from J, leaving 12 bases between them. The CDR3 is 14 residues long.

The chain couples TRBV7-2 to TRBJ1-2, with D tentatively TRBD1 (6 bases). The CDR3 loop spans 14 amino acids. The germline gives CDR1 SGHTA, CDR2 FQGNSA. Trimming stripped 5 bases from V and 1 base from J, with 11 bases between. The CDR3, as DNA: TGTGCCAGCAGCAGACAGGACCATAACTATGGCTACACCTTC. Its translation: CASSRQDHNYGYTF.

In DNA, the CDR3 is TGTGCCTGGAGTGTATCCTCTCTATACAATGAGCAGTTCTTC. Protein sequence: CAWSVSSLYNEQFF. The chain is built from TRBV30 and TRBJ2-1; D is uncertain. The V and J ends lost 0 bases and 4 bases respectively, with 10 bases between them. The CDR3 spans 14 residues. Germline V gene data show CDR1 as GTSNPN and CDR2 as SVGIG (reference sequence).

The J gene is TRBJ2-3, the V gene TRBV5-4, with 12 bases lining up with TRBD2. The germline CDR1 and CDR2 sequences are SGHNT and YYREEE (reference sequence). CDR3 size: 16 residues. After removal of 4 bases from V and 2 bases from J, the junction contained 5 bases not matched to a gene. The CDR3 DNA follows: TGTGCCAGCAGCCAGGGACTAGCGGGCTACACAGATACGCAGTATTTT. This sequence encodes CASSQGLAGYTDTQYF.

This sequence joins TRBV5-6 and TRBJ1-5, with D uncertain. V was pared by 0 bases and J by 0 bases, with 1 base between. The CDR3 has 13 residues. Germline lookup yields CDR1 SGHDT and CDR2 YYEEEE. CDR3 nucleotides: TGTGCCAGCAGCTTGGGTAGCAATCAGCCCCAGCATTTT. This translates into CASSLGSNQPQHF.

The chain recombines TRBV19 with TRBJ2-2; tentatively, D is TRBD2 (5 bases). V was pared by 5 bases and J by 1 base, with 8 bases between. The CDR3 covers 14 residues. Germline CDR1 is LNHDA and CDR2 is SQIVND (reference sequence). The CDR3 nucleotides read TGTGCCAGTAGTCCGGGGAGGAACACCGGGGAGCTGTTTTTT. The encoded protein is CASSPGRNTGELFF. Using reference TRBV19 and TRBJ2-2 for the parts outside the CDR3, the full variable domain is DGGITQSPKYLFRKEGQNVTLSCEQNLNHDAMYWYRQDPGQGLRLIYYSQIVNDFQKGDIAEGYSVSREKKESFPLTVTSAQKNPTAFYLCASSPGRNTGELFFGEGSRLTVL.

The chain employs TRBV20-1 and TRBJ1-4; no reliable D call. The CDR3 is made up of 11 amino acids. Germline CDR1 DFQATT, CDR2 SNEGSKA (reference sequence). Trimming left V 3 bases short and J 5 bases short, with 4 bases between. DNA of the CDR3: TGCAGTGCTAGGGGGAATGAAAAACTGTTTTTT. Protein sequence: CSARGNEKLFF.

V is TRBV10-3 and J is TRBJ2-3; D may be TRBD1 (6 bases). The CDR3 totals 15 residues. Germline V CDR1 and CDR2: ENHRY, SYGVKD. V gave up 6 bases and J gave up 1 base, with 14 bases separating them. CDR3 nucleotides: TGTGCCATCAGCCAACAGGGATCGGGCACAGATACGCAGTATTTT. Translated: CAISQQGSGTDTQYF.

The chain employs TRBV6-1 and TRBJ2-7; D might be TRBD2 (6 bases). This CDR3 has 16 residues. V lost 1 base to trimming and J lost 3 bases, with 16 bases between them. Germline CDR1 and CDR2: MNHNS and SASEGT. CDR3 region: CASSEEVGTLYYEQYF. CDR3 bases: TGTGCCAGCAGTGAAGAAGTAGGGACTCTTTACTACGAGCAGTACTTC.

The chain joins TRBV2 to TRBJ1-5; maybe TRBD1 (5 bases). The CDR3 sequence is 15 residues long. Trimming shortened V by 4 bases and J by 0 bases, and 10 bases separated the two germline ends. Germline loops: CDR1 SNHLY, CDR2 FYNNEI. The CDR3 protein is CASSAPGISNQPQHF. For the CDR3, the DNA is TGTGCCAGCAGTGCCCCAGGGATTAGCAATCAGCCCCAGCATTTT.

The chain has TRBV9 and TRBJ2-2; D is ambiguous. Germline V gene sequence: CDR1 SGDLS, CDR2 YYNGEE. Deletions cut 4 bases from V and 5 bases from J, with 9 bases between. CDR3 length equals 13 residues. CDR3 protein: CASSPSMTGELFF. The CDR3, as DNA: TGTGCCAGCAGCCCGAGCATGACCGGGGAGCTGTTTTTT.

CDR3 DNA sequence: TGTGCCAGCAGCGAAACAACAGGGGGCGGGCACGGGGAGCTGTTTTTT. It translates to CASSETTGGGHGELFF. The chain couples TRBV6-1 to TRBJ2-2; TRBD1 aligns across 9 bases. V lost 6 bases and J lost 7; bases outside the gene matches: 12. This CDR3 is built from 16 residues. CDR1 and CDR2 from the germline V gene are MNHNS and SASEGT.

J is TRBJ1-1 and V is TRBV18, with D possibly being TRBD1 (5 bases). Germline V CDR1 and CDR2: KGHSH, LQKENI. Trimming took off 3 bases at V and 0 bases at J, with 20 bases between the two ends. The CDR3 spans 18 residues. CDR3 in DNA: TGTGCCAGCTCACCGGTGCCAGGGTGGAATTTGGTGAACACTGAAGCTTTCTTT. Its translation is CASSPVPGWNLVNTEAFF.

The rearrangement joins TRBV30 to TRBJ2-2; D may be TRBD1 (7 bases). CDR1 and CDR2 (germline): GTSNPN, SVGIG (reference sequence). Trimming pared 2 bases from V and 6 bases from J, leaving 16 bases between. The CDR3 loop spans 15 amino acids. The CDR3 nucleotides are TGTGCCTGGAGTCGAGGGCAGGGGGGTGCCGGGGAGCTGTTTTTT. Its translation is CAWSRGQGGAGELFF.

The V call is TRBV19, the J call TRBJ2-1, with 12 bases matching TRBD2. The J segment lost 15 bases and the V segment lost 4 bases, leaving 10 bases of the junction unmatched. Germline V lookup: CDR1 LNHDA, CDR2 SQIVND (reference sequence). There are 14 residues in the CDR3. The CDR3 region is CASSKGLAGLGLFF. DNA for the CDR3: TGTGCCAGTAGTAAAGGACTAGCGGGATTAGGCTTGTTCTTC.

V usage is TRBV30 and J usage is TRBJ1-2; D unresolved. CDR3 length equals 12 residues. CDR1 and CDR2 (germline): GTSNPN, SVGIG (reference sequence). The ends were cut back, 2 bases at V and 4 bases at J, with 8 bases in the middle. For the CDR3, the DNA is TGTGCCTGGAGTCCGGGAAGCTATGGCTACACCTTC. Translated, it gives CAWSPGSYGYTF.

Regarding this clone: The same CDR3 also results from other DNA sequences found in this sample. V usage is TRBV12-3 or TRBV12-4 and J usage is TRBJ2-7; D remains unclear. The CDR3 extends over 12 amino acids. Trimming removed 1 base from V and 4 bases from J, with 5 bases in between. As DNA, the CDR3 is TGTGCCAGCAGTTTAGAGACTTACGAGCAGTACTTC. Amino acid sequence: CASSLETYEQYF.

The V and J genes are TRBV29-1 and TRBJ1-1; no reliable D call. The CDR3 extends over 15 amino acids. Germline V gives CDR1 SQVTM, CDR2 ANQGSEA. V lost 8 bases and J lost 4, with 23 bases in between. The chain's CDR3 is CSITSPWPLSTEAFF. DNA for the CDR3: TGCAGCATAACCTCCCCGTGGCCGCTGAGCACTGAAGCTTTCTTT.